Presented here are 23 T cell receptor beta chains from one specimen sequenced in a study of blood T cell repertoires in COVID-19. Sequenced by immunoSEQ multiplex PCR; TCRdb stores in-frame clones only, minus some. The table lists around 89,000 clones, about 91% of them singletons. The sequenced material came from peripheral blood. The receptor source for this set is a man in his 60s with acute or convalescent COVID-19.

This sequence joins TRBV14 and TRBJ1-2, with 8 bases aligning to TRBD1. After removal of 2 bases from V and 14 bases from J, the junction contained 7 bases not matched to a gene. Germline CDR1 SGHDN, CDR2 FVKESK. The CDR3 loop spans 12 amino acids. In DNA form, the CDR3 reads TGTGCCAGCAGCCAACTACACACAGGGGGAACCTTC. Its protein is CASSQLHTGGTF.

The chain joins TRBV12-3 or TRBV12-4 to TRBJ2-7, with D unclear. The V and J ends lost 2 bases and 2 bases respectively, with 7 bases between them. The CDR3 has 13 residues. The CDR3 protein is CASSLSRAYEQYF. The CDR3 region has the DNA TGTGCCAGCAGTTTATCCCGAGCCTACGAGCAGTACTTC.

About this clone: Other DNA variants within this sample encode the same CDR3. The chain links TRBV3-1 (or the pseudogene TRBV3-2) to TRBJ2-3; a weak D match, TRBD1 (5 bases). V gave up 1 base and J gave up 1 base, with 9 bases separating them. CDR1 and CDR2 (germline): LGHDT, YNNKEL (reference sequence). The CDR3 is 15 amino acids. This CDR3 reads CASSQGVRGTDTQYF. CDR3 nucleotides: TGTGCCAGCAGCCAAGGTGTCAGGGGCACAGATACGCAGTATTTT.

This clone was seen a single time. This rearrangement joins TRBV27 to TRBJ2-1; 15 bases are a match to TRBD2. Germline-derived CDR1 and CDR2 are MNHEY and SMNVEV (reference sequence). This CDR3 region has 20 residues. The ends lost 5 bases at V and 9 bases at J; junction bases unmatched: 20. The CDR3 sequence: CASSLLRTSGRANDRGEQFF. The CDR3 DNA sequence: TGTGCCAGCAGTCTCCTGAGGACTAGCGGGAGGGCGAATGATAGGGGTGAGCAGTTCTTC.

The chain couples TRBV24-1 to TRBJ2-1; tentative D call: TRBD1 (5 bases). Per germline, CDR1 KGHDR and CDR2 SFDVKD. The CDR3 is made up of 13 amino acids. The V and J ends lost 12 bases and 0 bases respectively, with 11 bases between them. The CDR3 is CAVQGHSYNEQFF. Here the CDR3 DNA reads TGTGCCGTTCAGGGTCACTCCTACAATGAGCAGTTCTTC.

V gene TRBV11-2 combines with J gene TRBJ2-1; tentative D call: TRBD2 (5 bases). V dropped 6 bases and J dropped 0 bases, with 15 bases sitting between them. Germline V gene lookup returns CDR1 SGHAT and CDR2 FQNNGV. This CDR3 is 16 amino acids long. This CDR3 is CASRPGLFGSYNEQFF. The CDR3 nucleotides read TGTGCCAGCAGGCCCGGACTCTTTGGCTCCTACAATGAGCAGTTCTTC.

The chain links TRBV25-1 to TRBJ2-2; 9 nucleotides match TRBD1. Germline V gene lookup returns CDR1 MGHDK and CDR2 SYGVNS. Trimming at V came to 3 bases and at J to 3 bases, leaving 2 bases not matched to a gene. The CDR3 has 15 residues. The DNA of the CDR3 is TGTGCCAGCAGTGAGGACAGGGGTTACACCGGGGAGCTGTTTTTT. This gives the protein CASSEDRGYTGELFF.

J is TRBJ1-1 and V is TRBV12-3 or TRBV12-4; possibly TRBD1 for D (5 bases). V was clipped by 10 bases and J by 7 bases, with 19 bases between them. CDR3 length equals 13 residues. CDR3 sequence (DNA): TGTGCCATCATTAAAACAGGTCCCATTGAAGCTTTCTTT. Encoded protein: CAIIKTGPIEAFF.

V is TRBV7-9 and J is TRBJ2-3; 7 bases are shared with TRBD1. Trimming at V came to 5 bases and at J to 1 base, leaving 6 bases not matched to a gene. The CDR3 has 15 residues. From germline, CDR1 is SEHNR and CDR2 FQNEAQ (reference sequence). DNA for the CDR3: TGTGCCAGCAGCCCCGACAGGGTGGGCACAGATACGCAGTATTTT. This sequence encodes CASSPDRVGTDTQYF.

This clone was observed once. The chain has TRBV5-4 and TRBJ1-2; the match to TRBD1 covers 7 bases. V lost 1 base, J lost 7 bases, and 4 bases stayed unmatched. The CDR3 has 13 residues. Germline V CDR1 and CDR2: SGHNT, YYREEE (reference sequence). In DNA form, the CDR3 reads TGTGCCAGCAGCTTGATAGGGGGCCGTGGCTACACCTTC. This sequence encodes CASSLIGGRGYTF.

The CDR3 here is CASSSSLAGGETQYF. In DNA form, the CDR3 reads TGTGCCAGCAGCTCCAGCCTAGCGGGAGGAGAGACCCAGTACTTC. The rearrangement uses TRBV5-6 and TRBJ2-5; 11 bases agree with TRBD2. The J segment lost 4 bases and the V segment lost 3 bases, leaving 5 bases of the junction unmatched. This CDR3 comprises 15 residues. Germline assignment: CDR1 SGHDT and CDR2 YYEEEE. Supplemented by reference TRBV5-6 and TRBJ2-5, the full variable domain reads DAGVTQSPTHLIKTRGQQVTLRCSPKSGHDTVSWYQQALGQGPQFIFQYYEEEERQRGNFPDRFSGHQFPNYSSELNVNALLLGDSALYLCASSSSLAGGETQYFGPGTRLLVL.

The chain is built from TRBV19 and TRBJ1-1; the match to TRBD1 covers 7 bases. The germline V gene encodes CDR1 LNHDA and CDR2 SQIVND (reference sequence). Losses at the gene ends were 6 bases for V and 2 bases for J; bases not matched to a gene: 6. This CDR3 region has 14 residues. The DNA of the CDR3 is TGTGCCAGTAGCTCGGGACAGTTAAACACTGAAGCTTTCTTT. Translation gives CASSSGQLNTEAFF.

This chain links TRBV5-1 with TRBJ2-3; D is perhaps TRBD1 (5 bases). CDR1 and CDR2 (germline): SGHRS, YFSETQ. Trimming removed 2 bases from V and 2 bases from J, with 12 bases in between. The CDR3 consists of 15 residues. In DNA, the CDR3 is TGCGCCAGCAGCTTAGAGACAGCCATCACAGATACGCAGTATTTT. This codes for CASSLETAITDTQYF.

The chain recombines TRBV28 with TRBJ1-4; D perhaps matches TRBD1 (5 bases). The length of the CDR3 is 15 residues. Germline loops: CDR1 MDHEN, CDR2 SYDVKM. V was cut by 1 base and J by 6 bases, with 12 bases left in between. The CDR3 DNA reads TGTGCCAGCAGTTTATTCAGGGCTGGGGATGAAAAACTGTTTTTT. As protein: CASSLFRAGDEKLFF.

J is TRBJ2-3 and V is TRBV5-1; 7 bases are a match to TRBD1. Germline V lookup: CDR1 SGHRS, CDR2 YFSETQ. The length of the CDR3 is 15 residues. V shed 0 bases, J shed 6 bases, and the junction held 7 bases outside the gene matches. The CDR3 reads CASSLAGTVGDTQYF. The CDR3 nucleotides are TGCGCCAGCAGCTTGGCCGGGACAGTTGGGGATACGCAGTATTTT.

This chain connects TRBV27 to TRBJ1-5, with D perhaps TRBD1 (6 bases). Deletions cut 2 bases from V and 3 bases from J, with 11 bases between. Germline V gene sequence: CDR1 MNHEY, CDR2 SMNVEV (reference sequence). This CDR3 is built from 15 residues. CDR3 residues: CASSLSGGHNQPQHF. Here the CDR3 DNA reads TGTGCCAGCAGTTTAAGTGGGGGACACAATCAGCCCCAGCATTTT.

The chain combines TRBV12-5 with TRBJ2-4; no clear D. From germline, CDR1 is LGHNT and CDR2 FRNRAP. Trimming removed 3 bases from V and 9 bases from J, with 9 bases in between. The CDR3 length is 12 residues. The CDR3 sequence: CASGLSPGIQYF. DNA of the CDR3: TGTGCTAGTGGTTTATCCCCGGGCATTCAGTACTTC.

The chain links TRBV11-2 to TRBJ2-2; 9 positions agree with TRBD1. The CDR3 covers 15 residues. V was pared by 4 bases and J by 4 bases, with 4 bases of the junction left unmatched. Germline-derived CDR1 and CDR2 are SGHAT and FQNNGV. Written as DNA, the CDR3 is TGTGCCAGCAGCTGGCGGACAGGGGCCACCGGGGAGCTGTTTTTT. As protein: CASSWRTGATGELFF.

The chain carries TRBV5-6 and TRBJ2-3; D is unresolved. The V end lost 0 bases, the J end lost 2 bases, and 7 bases lay between the germline ends. This CDR3 has 14 residues. In germline, CDR1 is SGHDT, CDR2 YYEEEE. CDR3 amino acids: CASSLGAHTDTQYF. CDR3 bases: TGTGCCAGCAGCTTGGGGGCTCACACAGATACGCAGTATTTT.

The chain has TRBV24-1 and TRBJ2-2, with 9 positions matching TRBD1. V lost 5 bases to trimming and J lost 6 bases; unmatched junction nucleotides: 9. Germline V gene data show CDR1 as KGHDR and CDR2 as SFDVKD. The length of the CDR3 is 16 residues. The CDR3 sequence is CATSALGQGWSGELFF. The CDR3 nucleotides read TGTGCCACCAGTGCCCTTGGACAGGGGTGGTCCGGGGAGCTGTTTTTT.

In the case of this clone: At one end the junction does not follow the germline gene, possibly because of a read error. CDR3 DNA: TGTGCCAGCAGTCCCCGGACAGGGTCGACTTACTTC. It codes for CASSPRTGSTYF. The V and J genes are TRBV25-1 and TRBJ1-2; 8 nucleotides match TRBD1. The CDR3 spans 12 residues. Germline CDR1 is MGHDK and CDR2 is SYGVNS.

The chain employs TRBV5-1 and TRBJ2-7; 9 bases are shared with TRBD1. Per the germline V gene, CDR1 is SGHRS and CDR2 is YFSETQ. The junction had 2 bases not matched to a gene; V was cut back by 0 bases and J by 4 bases. The CDR3 is 14 amino acids. CDR3 region: CASSLDGQGYEQYF. The CDR3, as DNA: TGCGCCAGCAGCTTGGACGGACAGGGGTACGAGCAGTACTTC.

J is TRBJ1-1 and V is TRBV6-5; 10 bases fit TRBD1. J lost 3 bases, V lost 6 bases, and 7 bases had no gene match. Germline loops: CDR1 MNHEY, CDR2 SVGAGI. The CDR3 runs 15 residues. CDR3 DNA: TGTGCCAGCAGGCGGACAGGGGGTGTAGACACTGAAGCTTTCTTT. As protein: CASRRTGGVDTEAFF.